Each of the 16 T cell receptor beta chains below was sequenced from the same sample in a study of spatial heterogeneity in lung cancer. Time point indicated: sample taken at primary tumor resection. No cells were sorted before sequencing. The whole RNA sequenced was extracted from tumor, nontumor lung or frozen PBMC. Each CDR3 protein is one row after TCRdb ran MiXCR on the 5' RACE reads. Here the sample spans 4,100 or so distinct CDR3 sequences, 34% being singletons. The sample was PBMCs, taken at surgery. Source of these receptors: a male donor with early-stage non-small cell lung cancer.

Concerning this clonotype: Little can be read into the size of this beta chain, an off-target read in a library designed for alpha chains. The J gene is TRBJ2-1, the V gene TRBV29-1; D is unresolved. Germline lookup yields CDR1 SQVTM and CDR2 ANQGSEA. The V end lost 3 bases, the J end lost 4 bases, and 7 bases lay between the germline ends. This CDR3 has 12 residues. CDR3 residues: CSVESRYNEQFF. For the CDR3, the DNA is TGCAGCGTTGAGAGCAGATACAATGAGCAGTTCTTC.

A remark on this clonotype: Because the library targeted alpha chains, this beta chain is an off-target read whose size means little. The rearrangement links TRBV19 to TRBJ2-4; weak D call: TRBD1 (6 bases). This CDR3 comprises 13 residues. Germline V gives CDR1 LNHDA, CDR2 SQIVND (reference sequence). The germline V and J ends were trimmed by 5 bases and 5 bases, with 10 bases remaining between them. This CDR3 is CASSQGRQNIQYF. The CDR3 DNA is TGTGCCAGTAGTCAGGGGCGACAAAACATTCAGTACTTC.

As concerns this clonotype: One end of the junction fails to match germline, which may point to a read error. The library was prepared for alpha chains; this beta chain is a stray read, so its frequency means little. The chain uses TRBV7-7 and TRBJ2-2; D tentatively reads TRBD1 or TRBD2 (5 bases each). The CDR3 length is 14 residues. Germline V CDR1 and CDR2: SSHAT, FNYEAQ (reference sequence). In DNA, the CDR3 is TGTGCTAGCAGCTTATTGGGGGACACCGGGGAGCTGTTTTTT. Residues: CASSLLGDTGELFF.

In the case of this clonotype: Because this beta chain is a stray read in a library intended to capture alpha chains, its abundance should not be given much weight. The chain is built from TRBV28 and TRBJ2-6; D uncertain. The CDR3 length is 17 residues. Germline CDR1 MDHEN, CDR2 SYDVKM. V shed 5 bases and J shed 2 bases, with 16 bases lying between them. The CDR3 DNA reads TGTGCCAGCAGTAACAGACCTGGAGTACCTGGGGCCAACGTCCTGACTTTC. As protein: CASSNRPGVPGANVLTF.

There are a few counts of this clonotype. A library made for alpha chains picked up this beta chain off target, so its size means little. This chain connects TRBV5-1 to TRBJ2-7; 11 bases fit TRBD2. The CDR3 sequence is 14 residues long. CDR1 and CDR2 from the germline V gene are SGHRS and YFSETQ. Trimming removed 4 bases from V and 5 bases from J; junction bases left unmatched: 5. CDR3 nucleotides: TGCGCCAGCAGCGGCGGGACTAGCGGAAACGAGCAGTACTTC. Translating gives CASSGGTSGNEQYF.

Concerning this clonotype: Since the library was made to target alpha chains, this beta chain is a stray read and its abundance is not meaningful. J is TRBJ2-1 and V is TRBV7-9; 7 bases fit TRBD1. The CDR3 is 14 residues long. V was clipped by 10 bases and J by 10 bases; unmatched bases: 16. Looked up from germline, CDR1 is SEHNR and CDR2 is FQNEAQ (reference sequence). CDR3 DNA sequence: TGTGCCATCAGGCGAGAGGACAGGAGCGGAGAGCAGTTCTTC. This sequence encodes CAIRREDRSGEQFF.

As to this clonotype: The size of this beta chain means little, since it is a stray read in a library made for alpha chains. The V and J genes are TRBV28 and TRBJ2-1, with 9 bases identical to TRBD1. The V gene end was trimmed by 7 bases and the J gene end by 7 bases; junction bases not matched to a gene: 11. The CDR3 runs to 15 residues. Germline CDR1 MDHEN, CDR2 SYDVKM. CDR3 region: CASTLGGTGWNEQFF. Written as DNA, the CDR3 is TGTGCCAGCACCCTAGGTGGGACAGGGTGGAATGAGCAGTTCTTC.

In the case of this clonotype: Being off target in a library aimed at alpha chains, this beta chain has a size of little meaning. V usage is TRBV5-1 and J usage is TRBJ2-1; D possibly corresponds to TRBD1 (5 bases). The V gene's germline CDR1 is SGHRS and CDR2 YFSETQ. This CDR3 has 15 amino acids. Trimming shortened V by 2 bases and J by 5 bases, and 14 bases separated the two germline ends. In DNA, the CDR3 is TGCGCCAGCAGCTTTACAACAGGACCCGACAATGAGCAGTTCTTC. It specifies CASSFTTGPDNEQFF.

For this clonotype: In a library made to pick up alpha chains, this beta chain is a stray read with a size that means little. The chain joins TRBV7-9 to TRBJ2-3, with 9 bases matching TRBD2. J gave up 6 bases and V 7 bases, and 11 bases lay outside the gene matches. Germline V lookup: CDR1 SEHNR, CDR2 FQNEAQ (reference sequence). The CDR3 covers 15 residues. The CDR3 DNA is TGTGCCAGCACCTGGGTAGCGGGAGTTTCTGATACGCAGTATTTT. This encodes CASTWVAGVSDTQYF.

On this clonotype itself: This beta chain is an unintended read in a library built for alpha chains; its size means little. The chain's CDR3 is CASSLAAGQRIYEQYF. DNA for the CDR3: TGTGCCAGCAGCTTAGCCGCGGGACAGAGGATCTACGAGCAGTACTTC. The chain recombines TRBV7-2 with TRBJ2-7, with a weak D call TRBD1 (7 bases). The V end was cut by 0 bases, the J end by 3 bases, with 15 bases between. The CDR3 covers 16 residues. Germline V lookup: CDR1 SGHTA, CDR2 FQGNSA.

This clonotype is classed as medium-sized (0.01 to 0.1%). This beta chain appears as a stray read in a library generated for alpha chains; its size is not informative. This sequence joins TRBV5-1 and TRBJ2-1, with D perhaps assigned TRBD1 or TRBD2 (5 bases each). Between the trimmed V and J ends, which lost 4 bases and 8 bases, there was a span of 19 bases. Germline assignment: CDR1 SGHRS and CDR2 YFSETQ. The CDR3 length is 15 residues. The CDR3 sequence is CASSTGRPQGYEQFF. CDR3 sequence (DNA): TGCGCCAGCAGCACGGGACGCCCCCAAGGGTATGAGCAGTTCTTC.

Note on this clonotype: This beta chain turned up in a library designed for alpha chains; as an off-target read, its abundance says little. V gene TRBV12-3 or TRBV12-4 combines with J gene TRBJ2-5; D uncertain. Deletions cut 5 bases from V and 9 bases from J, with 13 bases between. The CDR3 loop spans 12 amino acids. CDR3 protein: CASSARRPAQYF. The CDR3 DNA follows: TGTGCCAGCAGTGCTCGAAGACCGGCCCAGTACTTC.

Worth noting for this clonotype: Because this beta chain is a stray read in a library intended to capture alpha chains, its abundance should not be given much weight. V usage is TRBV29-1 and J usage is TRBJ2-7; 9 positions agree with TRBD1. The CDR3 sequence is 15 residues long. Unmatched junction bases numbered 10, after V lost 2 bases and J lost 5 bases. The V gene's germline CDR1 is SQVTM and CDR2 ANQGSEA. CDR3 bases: TGCAGCGTTGAACAGGGACAGGGACTTGTACACGAGCAGTACTTC. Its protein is CSVEQGQGLVHEQYF.

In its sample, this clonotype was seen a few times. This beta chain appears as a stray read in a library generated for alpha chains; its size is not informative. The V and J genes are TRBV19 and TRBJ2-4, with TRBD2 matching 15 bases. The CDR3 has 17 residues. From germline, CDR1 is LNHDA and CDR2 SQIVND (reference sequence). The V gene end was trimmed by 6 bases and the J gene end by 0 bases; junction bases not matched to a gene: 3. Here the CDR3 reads CASSRTSGGVAKNIQYF. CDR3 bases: TGTGCCAGTAGCCGGACTAGCGGGGGGGTAGCCAAAAACATTCAGTACTTC.

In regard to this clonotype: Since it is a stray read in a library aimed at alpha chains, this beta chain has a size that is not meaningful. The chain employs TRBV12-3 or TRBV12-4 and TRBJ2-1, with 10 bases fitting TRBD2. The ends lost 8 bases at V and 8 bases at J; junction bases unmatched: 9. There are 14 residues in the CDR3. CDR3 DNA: TGTGCCAGCGAGGCTAGCGGGAGTCGTGATGAGCAGTTCTTC. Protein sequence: CASEASGSRDEQFF.

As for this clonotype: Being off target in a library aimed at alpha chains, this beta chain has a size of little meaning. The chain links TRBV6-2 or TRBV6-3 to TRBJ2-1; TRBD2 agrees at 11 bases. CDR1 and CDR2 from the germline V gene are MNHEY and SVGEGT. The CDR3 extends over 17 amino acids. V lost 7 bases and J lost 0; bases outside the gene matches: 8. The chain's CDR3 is CASNEPSGGSSYNEQFF. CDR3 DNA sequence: TGTGCCAGCAACGAACCTAGCGGGGGGAGCTCCTACAATGAGCAGTTCTTC.